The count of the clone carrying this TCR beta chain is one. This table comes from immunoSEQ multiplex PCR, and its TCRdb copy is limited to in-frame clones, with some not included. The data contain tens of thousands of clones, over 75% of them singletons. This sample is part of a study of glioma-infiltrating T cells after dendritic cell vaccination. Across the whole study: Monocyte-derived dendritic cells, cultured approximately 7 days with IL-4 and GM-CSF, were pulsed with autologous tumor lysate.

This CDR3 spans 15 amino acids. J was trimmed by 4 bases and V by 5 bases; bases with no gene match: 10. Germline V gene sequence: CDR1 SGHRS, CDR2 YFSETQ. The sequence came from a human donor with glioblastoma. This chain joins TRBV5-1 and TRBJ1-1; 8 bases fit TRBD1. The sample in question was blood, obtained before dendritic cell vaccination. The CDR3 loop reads CASRPTGAVGTEAFF. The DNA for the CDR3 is TGCGCCAGCAGGCCGACAGGGGCGGTTGGCACTGAAGCTTTCTTT.